What follows are 3 T cell receptor beta chains derived from one specimen sequenced in a study of Ad26.COV2.S vaccination and SARS-CoV-2 variants. The treatment: around 19 received Ad26.COV2.S at low or high dose, single or two shots; about five received placebo; per-sample allocation not given. Sample collection was performed on day 63 after the first vaccine or placebo injection. Repertoires were generated with immunoSEQ multiplex PCR, while TCRdb's copy carries only in-frame clones and drops some. The table has 380,000 or so clones, about nine tenths seen once. The sample consisted of peripheral blood, taken in a trial of Ad26.COV2.S vaccine versus placebo. The receptors originated from a person between 18 and 60 years old who received the Ad26.COV2.S COVID-19 vaccine or a placebo.

This clone showed up just once. This chain uses TRBV15 with TRBJ2-5; 7 bases are a match to TRBD1. V was pared by 0 bases and J by 4 bases, with 8 bases of the junction left unmatched. From germline, CDR1 is LNHNV and CDR2 YYDKDF (reference sequence). The CDR3 extends over 16 amino acids. This CDR3 is CATSREGGLSPETQYF. For the CDR3, the DNA is TGTGCCACCAGCAGAGAAGGGGGCCTCAGCCCAGAGACCCAGTACTTC.

This chain uses TRBV11-2 with TRBJ2-7, with D hard to call. The CDR3 contains 14 residues. Per germline, CDR1 SGHAT and CDR2 FQNNGV. V lost 4 bases to trimming and J lost 3 bases, with 13 bases between them. The CDR3 sequence is CASSSNVLGYEQYF. CDR3 coding DNA: TGTGCCAGCAGCTCCAATGTGCTGGGCTACGAGCAGTACTTC. Filled out from reference TRBV11-2 and TRBJ2-7, the complete variable domain reads EAGVAQSPRYKIIEKRQSVAFWCNPISGHATLYWYQQILGQGPKLLIQFQNNGVVDDSQLPKDRFSAERLKGVDSTLKIQPAKLEDSAVYLCASSSNVLGYEQYFGPGTRLTVT.

The CDR3 sequence is CASSFPQGAGTEAFF. The CDR3 DNA sequence: TGTGCCAGCAGCTTCCCACAGGGGGCTGGCACTGAAGCTTTCTTT. The rearrangement joins TRBV5-4 to TRBJ1-1; 9 bases match TRBD1. After removal of 2 bases from V and 4 bases from J, the junction contained 6 bases not matched to a gene. The CDR3 extends over 15 amino acids. CDR1 is SGHNT, CDR2 YYREEE, per germline (reference sequence).